Below are 13 T cell receptor beta chains sequenced from a single sample in a study of T cells in Graves' hyperthyroidism and ophthalmopathy. There were TCR beta CDR3 regions amplified from RNA transcripts. TCR CDR3 underwent first-round RT-PCR with the HTBI primer set. TCRdb analysed the multiplex PCR reads with MiXCR anew, one entry per CDR3 protein. The sample has about 420,000 distinct CDR3 sequences; around 13% are singletons. The sample comprised blood. These receptors all stem from a woman younger than 35 with Graves' hyperthyroidism.

The J gene is TRBJ2-1, the V gene TRBV6-2 or TRBV6-3; 11 nucleotides line up with TRBD2. There are 17 residues in the CDR3. V lost 2 bases, J lost 5 bases, and 8 bases stayed unmatched. CDR1 is MNHEY and CDR2 is SVGEGT in the germline V gene. CDR3 DNA: TGTGCCAGCAGTTACCATTCTAGCGGGAGGCAGAACAATGAGCAGTTCTTC. This sequence encodes CASSYHSSGRQNNEQFF.

This clonotype was detected only a few times. The rearrangement links TRBV4-2 to TRBJ2-1; possibly TRBD1 for D (5 bases). Germline V gene sequence: CDR1 LGHNA, CDR2 YNFKEQ. CDR3 length equals 13 residues. The ends were cut back, 3 bases at V and 9 bases at J, with 12 bases in the middle. CDR3 DNA: TGTGCCAGCAGCCAGCCCATAGGGGTTGAGCAGTTCTTC. Translation: CASSQPIGVEQFF.

This clonotype was detected ten times or more. The chain has TRBV28 and TRBJ2-5; 11 bases align to TRBD1. This CDR3 region has 17 residues. The ends lost 6 bases at V and 4 bases at J; junction bases unmatched: 13. CDR1 is MDHEN and CDR2 is SYDVKM in the germline V gene. The CDR3 bases are TGTGCCAGCAGACCCCCCTCCGGGACAGGGGGTAGAGAGACCCAGTACTTC. Translating gives CASRPPSGTGGRETQYF.

The V gene is TRBV28, the J gene TRBJ1-1, with D possibly TRBD1 on 6 matching bases. V lost 3 bases and J lost 3, with 17 bases in between. CDR1 is MDHEN and CDR2 is SYDVKM in the germline V gene. The length of the CDR3 is 16 residues. The CDR3 coding sequence is TGTGCCAGCAGTTTTTCCCAAAGCAGGGGTTACACTGAAGCTTTCTTT. As protein: CASSFSQSRGYTEAFF.

This clonotype was picked up many times. DNA of the CDR3: TGTGCCAGCAGCTTAGACGGGAGGGCCGACGAGCAGTACTTC. Translating gives CASSLDGRADEQYF. The chain has TRBV11-2 and TRBJ2-7, with TRBD2 matching over 8 bases. V shed 0 bases and J 5 bases; nucleotides not matched to a gene: 3. Germline assignment: CDR1 SGHAT and CDR2 FQNNGV. The CDR3 covers 14 residues.

The table lists this clonotype with many counts. The chain is built from TRBV5-6 and TRBJ1-1; 7 bases are a match to TRBD1. Looked up from germline, CDR1 is SGHDT and CDR2 is YYEEEE. V was clipped by 3 bases and J by 3 bases; unmatched bases: 2. The CDR3 has 13 amino acids. This chain's CDR3 is CASSSGTDTEAFF. As DNA, the CDR3 is TGTGCCAGCAGCTCCGGGACAGACACTGAAGCTTTCTTT.

This clonotype was seen at least ten times. The rearrangement links TRBV5-5 to TRBJ1-3; D remains ambiguous. This CDR3 comprises 16 residues. Looked up from germline, CDR1 is SGHKS and CDR2 is YYEKEE (reference sequence). With 1 base removed from V and 0 bases from J, the gap between germline ends came to 11 bases. CDR3 protein: CASSLTVRSSGNTIYF. The CDR3 bases are TGTGCCAGCAGCTTGACAGTCCGTAGCTCTGGAAACACCATATATTTT.

This clonotype occurred a few times. This rearrangement joins TRBV2 to TRBJ1-6; 7 nucleotides align to TRBD1. The CDR3 totals 16 residues. After removal of 6 bases from V and 6 bases from J, the junction contained 11 bases not matched to a gene. The germline V gene encodes CDR1 SNHLY and CDR2 FYNNEI. The CDR3 coding sequence is TGTGCCAGCAGCCCGAATTCGGGACAGCTTAATTCACCCCTCCACTTT. Translated, it gives CASSPNSGQLNSPLHF. The full variable domain, rest sourced from reference TRBV2 and TRBJ1-6, is EPEVTQTPSHQVTQMGQEVILRCVPISNHLYFYWYRQILGQKVEFLVSFYNNEISEKSEIFDDQFSVERPDGSNFTLKIRSTKLEDSAMYFCASSPNSGQLNSPLHFGNGTRLTVT.

In this sample, this clonotype turned up a few times. The rearrangement links TRBV2 to TRBJ1-4; tentatively, D is TRBD1 (5 bases). CDR1 is SNHLY and CDR2 is FYNNEI in the germline V gene. V was pared by 10 bases and J by 7 bases, with 16 bases between. The CDR3 has 13 residues. The CDR3 DNA sequence: TGTGCCACCCGGACCGATGGGGGTGAAAAACTGTTTTTT. It codes for CATRTDGGEKLFF.

The table lists this clonotype with a few counts. V and J are TRBV3-1 and TRBJ2-1; weak D call: TRBD2 (6 bases). The CDR3 runs to 14 residues. Germline V gene lookup returns CDR1 LGHDT and CDR2 YNNKEL (reference sequence). V shed 5 bases and J shed 4 bases, with 12 bases lying between them. CDR3 nucleotide sequence: TGTGCCAGCAGCGAACTAGCAGCTTACAATGAGCAGTTCTTC. Protein product: CASSELAAYNEQFF.

This clonotype was recorded at least ten times. V and J are TRBV29-1 and TRBJ1-1; possible D gene TRBD1, 5 bases. From germline, CDR1 is SQVTM and CDR2 ANQGSEA. The CDR3 has 14 amino acids. The V and J ends lost 6 bases and 2 bases respectively, with 16 bases between them. As DNA, the CDR3 is TGCAGCGTAGCTGGGGCGCGGGGAAACACTGAAGCTTTCTTT. Residues: CSVAGARGNTEAFF. Looking up the rest from reference TRBV29-1 and TRBJ1-1 gives the full variable domain: SAVISQKPSRDICQRGTSLTIQCQVDSQVTMMFWYRQQPGQSLTLIATANQGSEATYESGFVIDKFPISRPNLTFSTLTVSNMSPEDSSIYLCSVAGARGNTEAFFGQGTRLTVV.

This clonotype was seen a handful of times. V usage is TRBV6-5 and J usage is TRBJ2-2, with 8 bases fitting TRBD1. The trim removed 0 bases at V and 5 bases at J, leaving 2 bases unmatched. Germline V gene sequence: CDR1 MNHEY, CDR2 SVGAGI. CDR3 length equals 15 residues. CDR3 sequence (DNA): TGTGCCAGCAGTTACTCTCAGGGGGCGACCGGGGAGCTGTTTTTT. This translates into CASSYSQGATGELFF.

The table lists this clonotype with many counts. This sequence joins TRBV29-1 and TRBJ2-3; 9 bases line up with TRBD2. The trim removed 1 base at V and 4 bases at J, leaving 9 bases unmatched. Germline V gene sequence: CDR1 SQVTM, CDR2 ANQGSEA. CDR3 length equals 16 residues. CDR3 in DNA: TGCAGCGTTGAAGCCCGTTTTAGCGGGAGCTCAGATACGCAGTATTTT. Its protein product is CSVEARFSGSSDTQYF.